The present T cell receptor beta chain was sequenced within a study of shared clonotypes between healthy human individuals. On the study more broadly: The plates for each donor numbered three CD4 naive, three CD4 memory, two CD8 naive and one CD8 memory. Study-wide findings and caveats: Shared clonotypes: about 5.3% naive CD4, about 4% naive CD8, around 2.2% memory CD4, 0.4% memory CD8. Exclusively blood specimens were collected; tissue repertoires likely differ. Depth of sequencing was expected to influence donor clonotype sharing.

The repertoire was sequenced with immunoSEQ multiplex PCR; TCRdb's copy has only in-frame clones and lacks some. This table has over a million clones, roughly 96% appearing once. There are 13 residues in the CDR3. Germline CDR1 reads SQVTM; CDR2 reads ANQGSEA. Unmatched junction bases numbered 9, after V lost 7 bases and J lost 5 bases. Remarks on this clone: The antigen remains unidentified.

Material for sequencing was naive CD4+ T cells sorted from blood. Subset specified: CD45RA+ positively selected. This clonotype was sampled from a young man in good health. The chain has TRBV29-1 and TRBJ1-1, with 8 bases lining up with TRBD1. Written as DNA, the CDR3 is TGCAGCGCTCGACAGGGGATTGGTACTGAAGCTTTCTTT. Its protein product is CSARQGIGTEAFF.